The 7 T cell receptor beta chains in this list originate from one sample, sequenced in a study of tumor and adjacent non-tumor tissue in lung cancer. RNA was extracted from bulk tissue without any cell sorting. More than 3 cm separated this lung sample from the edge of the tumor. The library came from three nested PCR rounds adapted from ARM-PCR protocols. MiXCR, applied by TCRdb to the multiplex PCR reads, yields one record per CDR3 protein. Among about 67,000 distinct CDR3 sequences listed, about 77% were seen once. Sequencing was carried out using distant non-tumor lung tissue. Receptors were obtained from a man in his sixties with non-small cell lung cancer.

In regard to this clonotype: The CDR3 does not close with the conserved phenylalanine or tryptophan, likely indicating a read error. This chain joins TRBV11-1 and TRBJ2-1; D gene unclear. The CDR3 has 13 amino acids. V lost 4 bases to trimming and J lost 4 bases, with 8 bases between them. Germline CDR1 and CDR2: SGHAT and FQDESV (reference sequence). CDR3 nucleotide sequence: TGTGCCAGCAGCTCCACCAGATACAATGAGCAGTTCCTC. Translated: CASSSTRYNEQFL.

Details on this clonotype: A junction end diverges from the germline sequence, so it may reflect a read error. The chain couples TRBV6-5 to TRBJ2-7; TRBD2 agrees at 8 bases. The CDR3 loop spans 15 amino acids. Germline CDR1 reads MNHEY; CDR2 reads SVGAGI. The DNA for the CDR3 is TGTGTCAGCCGTTACGACCCCCTAGCGGGTGATGAGCAGTACTTC. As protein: CVSRYDPLAGDEQYF.

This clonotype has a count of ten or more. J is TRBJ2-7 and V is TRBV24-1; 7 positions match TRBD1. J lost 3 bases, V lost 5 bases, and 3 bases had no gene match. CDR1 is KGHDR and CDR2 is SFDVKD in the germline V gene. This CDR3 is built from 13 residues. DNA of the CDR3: TGTGCCACCAGTGTATCAGGGGGCTACGAGCAGTACTTC. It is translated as CATSVSGGYEQYF.

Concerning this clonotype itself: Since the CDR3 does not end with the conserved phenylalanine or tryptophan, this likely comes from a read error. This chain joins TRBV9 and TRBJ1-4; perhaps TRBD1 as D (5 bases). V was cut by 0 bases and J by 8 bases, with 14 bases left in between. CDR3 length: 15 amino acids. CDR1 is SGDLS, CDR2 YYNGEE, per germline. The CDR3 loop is CASSVEWGGEEKLFS. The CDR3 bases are TGTGCCAGCAGCGTAGAATGGGGCGGCGAAGAAAAACTGTTTTCT.

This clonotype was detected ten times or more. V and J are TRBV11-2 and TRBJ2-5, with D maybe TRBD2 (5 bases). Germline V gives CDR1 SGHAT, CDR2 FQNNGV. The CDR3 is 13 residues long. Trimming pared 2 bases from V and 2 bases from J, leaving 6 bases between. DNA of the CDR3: TGTGCCAGCAGCTTAAGGGAGCAAGAGACCCAGTACTTC. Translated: CASSLREQETQYF.

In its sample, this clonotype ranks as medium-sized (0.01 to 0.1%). In DNA form, the CDR3 reads TGTGCCAGCAGCAAAGCCTTCACTTCTGGCAGGGGAGTGAAGACCCAGTACTTC. Translation: CASSKAFTSGRGVKTQYF. The V call is TRBV21-1, the J call TRBJ2-5; the D call of TRBD2 is as the table states it, not checked on the DNA. TRBV21-1 is labeled a pseudogene. The CDR3 has 18 residues.

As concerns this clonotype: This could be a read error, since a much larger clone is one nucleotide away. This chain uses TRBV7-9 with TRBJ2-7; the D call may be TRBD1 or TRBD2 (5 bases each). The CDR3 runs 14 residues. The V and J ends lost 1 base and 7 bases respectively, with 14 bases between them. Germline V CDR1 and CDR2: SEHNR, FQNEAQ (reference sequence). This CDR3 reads CASSLGFQGEEQYF. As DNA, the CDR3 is TGTGCCAGCAGCTTAGGGTTCCAGGGAGAAGAGCAGTACTTC. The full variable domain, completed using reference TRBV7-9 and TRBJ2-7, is DTGVSQNPRHKITKRGQNVTFRCDPISEHNRLYWYRQTLGQGPEFLTYFQNEAQLEKSRLLSDRFSAERPKGSFSTLEIQRTEQGDSAMYLCASSLGFQGEEQYFGPGTRLTVT.